Presented here are 8 T cell receptor beta chains from one specimen sequenced in a study of post-analysis software for immune sequencing data. Study results and caveats: Controls had lower frequencies than patients of roughly five TRBV segments, which included TRBV5-6, TRBV5-1 and TRBV20-1.

For these TCRs, the target antigens are not known. Incorporated into the TCR beta cDNA libraries were unique molecular identifiers, which served to reduce PCR and sequencing biases. TCRdb independently ran MiXCR on the PCR reads; one entry per CDR3 protein. The sample holds just over 250,000 distinct CDR3 sequences, roughly a third seen once. The sample comprised blood. Every receptor here comes from a girl aged 10-17 years with multiple sclerosis.

This clonotype was seen repeatedly, ten times or more. The chain has TRBV5-1 and TRBJ2-5; TRBD1 agrees at 7 bases. With 3 bases clipped from V and 4 bases from J, the junction kept 3 bases outside the gene matches. This CDR3 has 13 amino acids. CDR1 SGHRS and CDR2 YFSETQ come from the germline V gene. The DNA for the CDR3 is TGCGCCAGCAGCTCGGCAGGGGGAGAGACCCAGTACTTC. Protein sequence: CASSSAGGETQYF.

Concerning this clonotype itself: The junction departs from germline at one end; a sequencing error may be responsible. The J gene is TRBJ2-3, the V gene TRBV6-6; D not resolved. The CDR3 extends over 13 amino acids. CDR1 is MNHNY and CDR2 is SVGAGI in the germline V gene (reference sequence). In DNA form, the CDR3 reads TGTACCAGCAGTGACGGGCGCACAGATACGCAGTATTTT. The encoded protein is CTSSDGRTDTQYF.

In its sample, this clonotype was seen many times. This chain connects TRBV27 to TRBJ2-3, with a possible D match to TRBD1 (5 bases). Germline assignment: CDR1 MNHEY and CDR2 SMNVEV (reference sequence). V was shortened by 6 bases and J by 9 bases, with 13 bases between the two germline ends. The CDR3 is made up of 12 amino acids. The CDR3 is CASSPRVGTQYF. CDR3 coding DNA: TGTGCCAGCAGCCCCAGGGTCGGAACGCAGTATTTT.

The CDR3 protein is CASSLLGGTPDTQYF. In nucleotides, the CDR3 is TGTGCCAGCAGTTTGTTAGGCGGGACCCCAGATACGCAGTATTTT. This chain connects TRBV12-3 or TRBV12-4 to TRBJ2-3, with D possibly being TRBD2 (6 bases). The CDR3 runs to 15 residues. Trimming left V 3 bases short and J 4 bases short, with 14 bases between.

This CDR3 is CSARRRGQIIKNTGELFF. The CDR3 DNA follows: TGCAGTGCCCGGAGGAGGGGACAGATAATAAAGAACACCGGGGAGCTGTTTTTT. The chain couples TRBV20-1 to TRBJ2-2; perhaps TRBD1 as D (7 bases). This CDR3 is built from 18 residues. Trimming removed 6 bases from V and 1 base from J, with 24 bases in between. In germline, CDR1 is DFQATT, CDR2 SNEGSKA (reference sequence).

This clonotype was seen repeatedly, ten times or more. The chain is built from TRBV6-6 and TRBJ2-3; 8 nucleotides align to TRBD2. Germline-derived CDR1 and CDR2 are MNHNY and SVGAGI (reference sequence). This CDR3 has 15 residues. Trimming at V came to 5 bases and at J to 3 bases, leaving 7 bases not matched to a gene. The CDR3 DNA reads TGTGCCAGCAGTATCGGGACTAGTGAGACAGATACGCAGTATTTT. Protein: CASSIGTSETDTQYF.

About this clonotype itself: One base away lies a much larger clone, so this may be a sequencing read error. This rearrangement joins TRBV6-6 to TRBJ2-1; 9 bases align to TRBD2. The CDR3 sequence is 14 residues long. Germline assignment: CDR1 MNHNY and CDR2 SVGAGI (reference sequence). J was trimmed by 11 bases and V by 2 bases; bases with no gene match: 7. The CDR3 DNA sequence: TGTGCCAGCAGTTACGCGGGGGGGCAAAATAAGCAGTTCTTC. Translation: CASSYAGGQNKQFF.

The chain combines TRBV12-3 or TRBV12-4 with TRBJ1-5; D is ambiguous. Trimming stripped 5 bases from V and 4 bases from J, with 9 bases between. The CDR3 has 13 amino acids. This CDR3 reads CASSDQENQPQHF. CDR3 sequence (DNA): TGTGCCAGCAGTGATCAGGAAAATCAGCCCCAGCATTTT.